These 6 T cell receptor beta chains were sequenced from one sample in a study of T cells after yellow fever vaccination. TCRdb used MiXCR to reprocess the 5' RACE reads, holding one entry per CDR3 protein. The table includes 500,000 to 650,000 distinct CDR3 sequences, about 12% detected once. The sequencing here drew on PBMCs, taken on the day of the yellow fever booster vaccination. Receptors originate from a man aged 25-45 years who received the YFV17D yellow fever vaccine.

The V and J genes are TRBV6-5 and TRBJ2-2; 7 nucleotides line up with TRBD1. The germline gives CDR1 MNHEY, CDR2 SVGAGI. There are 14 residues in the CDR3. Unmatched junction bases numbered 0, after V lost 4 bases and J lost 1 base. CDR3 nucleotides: TGTGCCAGCAGTTGGACAGGGAACACCGGGGAGCTGTTTTTT. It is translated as CASSWTGNTGELFF.

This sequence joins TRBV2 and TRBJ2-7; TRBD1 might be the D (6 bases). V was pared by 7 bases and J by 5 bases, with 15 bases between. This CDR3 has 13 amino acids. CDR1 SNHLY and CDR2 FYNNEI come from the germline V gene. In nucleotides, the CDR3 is TGTGCCAGCACTCAGTCCAGGGACAACGAGCAGTACTTC. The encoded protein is CASTQSRDNEQYF.

CDR3 nucleotide sequence: TGTGCCAGCAGAAAGTTGGTAGCGGGAGTACAGACCCAGTACTTC. The encoded protein is CASRKLVAGVQTQYF. This chain joins TRBV6-2 or TRBV6-3 and TRBJ2-5; TRBD2 aligns across 9 bases. The CDR3 covers 15 residues. Germline V gene sequence: CDR1 MNHEY, CDR2 SVGEGT. The V segment lost 6 bases and the J segment 6 bases; nucleotides outside the gene matches: 11.

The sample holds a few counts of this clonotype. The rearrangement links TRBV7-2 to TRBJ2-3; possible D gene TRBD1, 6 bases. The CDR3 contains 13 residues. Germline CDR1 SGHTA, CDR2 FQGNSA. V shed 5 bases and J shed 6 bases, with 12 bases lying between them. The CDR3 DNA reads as TGTGCCAGCAGCATCGATAGGGGGGATACGCAGTATTTT. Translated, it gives CASSIDRGDTQYF.

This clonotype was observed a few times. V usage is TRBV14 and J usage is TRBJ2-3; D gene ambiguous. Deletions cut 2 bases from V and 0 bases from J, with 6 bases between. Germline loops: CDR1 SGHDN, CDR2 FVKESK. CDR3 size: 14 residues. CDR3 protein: CASSQRPSTDTQYF. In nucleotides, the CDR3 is TGTGCCAGCAGCCAAAGGCCAAGCACAGATACGCAGTATTTT. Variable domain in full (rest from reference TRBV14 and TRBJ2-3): EAGVTQFPSHSVIEKGQTVTLRCDPISGHDNLYWYRRVMGKEIKFLLHFVKESKQDESGMPNNRFLAERTGGTYSTLKVQPAELEDSGVYFCASSQRPSTDTQYFGPGTRLTVL.

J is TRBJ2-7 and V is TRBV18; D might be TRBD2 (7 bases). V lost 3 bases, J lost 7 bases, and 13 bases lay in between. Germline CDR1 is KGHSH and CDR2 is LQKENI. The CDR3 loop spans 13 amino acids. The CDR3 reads CASSPPKGGEQYF. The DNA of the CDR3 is TGTGCCAGCTCACCCCCCAAGGGGGGGGAGCAGTACTTC.